These 21 T cell receptor beta chains originate from one sample sequenced in a study of response to subunit inactivated influenza vaccine (dated by TCRdb to 2016 to 2019). Library generation was performed with RT-PCR. Sequencing relied on an Illumina HiSeq 2500. In TCRdb, the public reads were trimmed at Q25 with fastp and aligned with MiXCR, with productive beta chains retained. Entries that share a CDR3 protein sequence are merged under the most common genes and DNA. The sample table contains approximately 570,000 distinct CDR3 sequences; only one count was recorded for about 7.6% of them. The top ten clones comprise around 13% of the sample. This specimen consisted of PBMCs from blood, obtained less than 25 months after vaccination. These receptors all stem from a man between 45 and 75 years old who received an inactivated influenza vaccine. Donor details come from another sample of the same person, matched by shared clones.

The rearrangement uses TRBV30 and TRBJ2-3; 12 nucleotides line up with TRBD2. The junction had 13 bases not matched to a gene; V was cut back by 1 base and J by 5 bases. The CDR3 sequence is 18 residues long. In germline, CDR1 is GTSNPN, CDR2 SVGIG (reference sequence). In nucleotides, the CDR3 is TGTGCCTGGAGTGGTCACGAGACTAGCGGGAGATACGGAGATACGCAGTATTTT. Translated: CAWSGHETSGRYGDTQYF. The full variable domain, completed using reference TRBV30 and TRBJ2-3, is SQTIHQWPATLVQPVGSPLSLECTVEGTSNPNLYWYRQAAGRGLQLLFYSVGIGQISSEVPQNLSASRPQDRQFILSSKKLLLSDSGFYLCAWSGHETSGRYGDTQYFGPGTRLTVL.

The chain links TRBV6-1 to TRBJ1-4; 7 bases fit TRBD1. CDR1 MNHNS and CDR2 SASEGT come from the germline V gene. J lost 3 bases, V lost 6 bases, and 4 bases had no gene match. The length of the CDR3 is 14 residues. The CDR3 loop is CASSETGANEKLFF. CDR3 DNA: TGTGCCAGCAGCGAAACAGGGGCTAATGAAAAACTGTTTTTT.

The V gene is TRBV6-1, the J gene TRBJ1-4; D is unclear. V lost 7 bases and J 2 bases, leaving 14 bases between the germline ends. Germline CDR1 reads MNHNS; CDR2 reads SASEGT. The CDR3 runs 15 residues. CDR3 loop: CASKAGIATNEKLFF. As DNA, the CDR3 is TGTGCCAGCAAGGCGGGGATCGCGACTAATGAAAAACTGTTTTTT.

The table lists this clonotype with many counts. The chain uses TRBV15 and TRBJ2-1; 10 positions match TRBD2. The CDR3 has 18 residues. Losses at the gene ends were 0 bases for V and 6 bases for J; bases not matched to a gene: 11. In germline, CDR1 is LNHNV, CDR2 YYDKDF (reference sequence). This CDR3 is CATSRDKWLAGAGNEQFF. CDR3 DNA: TGTGCCACCAGCAGAGATAAGTGGCTAGCGGGAGCGGGCAATGAGCAGTTCTTC.

Only a few counts were recorded for this clonotype. The rearrangement links TRBV12-3 or TRBV12-4 to TRBJ1-3; tentatively, D is TRBD1 (6 bases). V gave up 3 bases and J gave up 2 bases, with 11 bases separating them. The CDR3 has 15 residues. The CDR3 coding sequence is TGTGCCAGCAGTTTTGGGGGCGCGCCTGGAAACACCATATATTTT. It is translated as CASSFGGAPGNTIYF.

This clonotype was counted a few times. The J gene is TRBJ2-5, the V gene TRBV6-2 or TRBV6-3, with D maybe TRBD1 (5 bases). The CDR3 length is 13 residues. CDR1 and CDR2 from the germline V gene are MNHEY and SVGEGT. Trimming shortened V by 2 bases and J by 5 bases, and 9 bases separated the two germline ends. The CDR3 reads CASSYGAEETQYF. The DNA of the CDR3 is TGTGCCAGCAGTTACGGGGCGGAGGAGACCCAGTACTTC.

In its sample, this clonotype was seen a few times. The V call is TRBV29-1, the J call TRBJ2-2; D is undetermined. CDR1 is SQVTM and CDR2 is ANQGSEA in the germline V gene. Trimming shortened V by 6 bases and J by 6 bases, and 11 bases separated the two germline ends. The length of the CDR3 is 12 residues. The CDR3 loop is CSVNGRSGELFF. CDR3 bases: TGCAGCGTGAATGGACGCTCCGGGGAGCTGTTTTTT.

This clonotype was detected ten times or more. The chain carries TRBV7-2 and TRBJ2-2, with unresolved D. The CDR3 is 12 residues long. The V and J ends lost 7 bases and 3 bases respectively, with 6 bases between them. CDR1 is SGHTA, CDR2 FQGNSA, per germline. CDR3 bases: TGTGCCAGCAAGCTTTACACCGGGGAGCTGTTTTTT. Amino acid sequence: CASKLYTGELFF.

In this sample, this clonotype turned up a few times. The rearrangement joins TRBV20-1 to TRBJ2-5, with 9 positions matching TRBD1. Germline loops: CDR1 DFQATT, CDR2 SNEGSKA (reference sequence). The CDR3 is made up of 14 amino acids. The J segment lost 5 bases and the V segment lost 2 bases, leaving 6 bases of the junction unmatched. The CDR3 loop reads CSARSGQGLETQYF. DNA for the CDR3: TGCAGTGCTAGAAGCGGACAGGGGCTGGAGACCCAGTACTTC.

The table lists this clonotype with a few counts. This chain joins TRBV6-2 or TRBV6-3 and TRBJ2-5, with D perhaps matching TRBD1 or TRBD2 (5 bases each). V was shortened by 0 bases and J by 3 bases, with 17 bases between the two germline ends. The CDR3 runs 17 residues. Germline CDR1 is MNHEY and CDR2 is SVGEGT. The CDR3 sequence: CASSYSRWGLGEETQYF. CDR3 nucleotides: TGTGCCAGCAGTTACTCTAGGTGGGGGTTGGGAGAAGAGACCCAGTACTTC.

This clonotype has ten or more counts. V gene TRBV12-3 or TRBV12-4 combines with J gene TRBJ2-3; TRBD2 matches at 14 bases. V gave up 4 bases and J gave up 5 bases; unmatched junction bases: 2. The CDR3 is made up of 15 amino acids. Here the CDR3 reads CASSSTSGRGDTQYF. The CDR3, as DNA: TGTGCCAGCAGTTCGACTAGCGGGAGGGGAGATACGCAGTATTTT.

The rearrangement uses TRBV14 and TRBJ2-5; D is unresolved. Germline loops: CDR1 SGHDN, CDR2 FVKESK. Trimming took off 4 bases at V and 4 bases at J, with 7 bases between the two ends. The CDR3 extends over 12 amino acids. CDR3: CASSRQRETQYF. CDR3 sequence (DNA): TGTGCCAGCAGCCGACAAAGAGAGACCCAGTACTTC.

This clonotype was found many times. V and J are TRBV2 and TRBJ2-3, with a tentative D call TRBD1 (6 bases). Trimming left V 7 bases short and J 0 bases short, with 14 bases between. The CDR3 sequence is 15 residues long. CDR1 and CDR2 (germline): SNHLY, FYNNEI. The CDR3 protein is CASTQDSVSTDTQYF. The CDR3 coding sequence is TGTGCCAGCACCCAGGACAGTGTTAGCACAGATACGCAGTATTTT.

At least ten counts were recorded for this clonotype. J is TRBJ2-3 and V is TRBV4-3; a weak D match, TRBD1 (5 bases). V lost 0 bases and J lost 8, with 15 bases in between. Germline-derived CDR1 and CDR2 are LGHNA and YSLEER. The CDR3 loop spans 15 amino acids. The CDR3 coding sequence is TGCGCCAGCAGCCAAGATCAGGGCCTCACGGGTACGCAGTATTTT. Amino acid sequence: CASSQDQGLTGTQYF.

Many counts were recorded for this clonotype. This chain links TRBV12-3 or TRBV12-4 with TRBJ1-1; 8 bases are shared with TRBD1. V was clipped by 5 bases and J by 0 bases; unmatched bases: 5. The CDR3 runs to 15 residues. The CDR3 DNA reads TGTGCCAGCAGTATGGGACAGGTCTTGAACACTGAAGCTTTCTTT. This translates into CASSMGQVLNTEAFF.

This clonotype turned up a few times. This chain links TRBV11-2 with TRBJ1-5, with no clear D. CDR1 SGHAT and CDR2 FQNNGV come from the germline V gene. V was clipped by 0 bases and J by 1 base, with 1 base between them. The CDR3 extends over 13 amino acids. CDR3: CASSLESNQPQHF. For the CDR3, the DNA is TGTGCCAGCAGCTTAGAGAGCAATCAGCCCCAGCATTTT.

This chain connects TRBV7-8 to TRBJ2-1; a weak D match, TRBD1 (6 bases). Looked up from germline, CDR1 is SGHVS and CDR2 is FQNEAQ. V shed 5 bases and J shed 2 bases, with 16 bases lying between them. CDR3 size: 16 residues. This CDR3 is CASSPRTGWAYNEQFF. The CDR3 DNA sequence: TGTGCCAGCAGCCCGAGAACAGGGTGGGCCTACAATGAGCAGTTCTTC. The full variable domain, with the rest looked up from reference TRBV7-8 and TRBJ2-1, is GAGVSQSPRYKVAKRGQDVALRCDPISGHVSLFWYQQALGQGPEFLTYFQNEAQLDKSGLPSDRFFAERPEGSVSTLKIQRTQQEDSAVYLCASSPRTGWAYNEQFFGPGTRLTVL.

This clonotype was detected ten times or more. The rearrangement uses TRBV7-2 and TRBJ1-3, with D unclear. V gave up 5 bases and J gave up 2 bases, with 13 bases separating them. The CDR3 runs to 15 residues. Germline loops: CDR1 SGHTA, CDR2 FQGNSA. As DNA, the CDR3 is TGTGCCAGCAGCCAGACCCTCAGGCCTGGAAACACCATATATTTT. Residues: CASSQTLRPGNTIYF. The full variable domain, in which reference TRBV7-2 and TRBJ1-3 provide the parts outside the CDR3, is GAGVSQSPSNKVTEKGKDVELRCDPISGHTALYWYRQSLGQGLEFLIYFQGNSAPDKSGLPSDRFSAERTGGSVSTLTIQRTQQEDSAVYLCASSQTLRPGNTIYFGEGSWLTVV.

The genes are TRBV5-1 and TRBJ1-1; perhaps TRBD1 as D (5 bases). V gave up 2 bases and J gave up 0 bases, with 17 bases separating them. CDR3 length: 17 amino acids. Looked up from germline, CDR1 is SGHRS and CDR2 is YFSETQ. For the CDR3, the DNA is TGCGCCAGCAGCTTCGGGGGAAGCTATCAAGTGAACACTGAAGCTTTCTTT. This translates into CASSFGGSYQVNTEAFF.

This clonotype was seen a handful of times. The chain employs TRBV6-5 and TRBJ2-3; 11 bases are shared with TRBD2. CDR1 and CDR2 from the germline V gene are MNHEY and SVGAGI. With 0 bases clipped from V and 4 bases from J, the junction kept 6 bases outside the gene matches. The CDR3 extends over 17 amino acids. The CDR3 loop is CASSYSDSGGDPDTQYF. CDR3 coding DNA: TGTGCCAGCAGTTACTCGGATAGCGGGGGGGACCCAGATACGCAGTATTTT.

The rearrangement uses TRBV27 and TRBJ1-2, with 7 bases matching TRBD1. The CDR3 consists of 13 residues. The germline CDR1 and CDR2 sequences are MNHEY and SMNVEV (reference sequence). V shed 7 bases, J shed 4 bases, and the junction held 6 bases outside the gene matches. DNA for the CDR3: TGTGCCAGCACCCGACAGGGAGGCTATGGCTACACCTTC. This translates into CASTRQGGYGYTF.